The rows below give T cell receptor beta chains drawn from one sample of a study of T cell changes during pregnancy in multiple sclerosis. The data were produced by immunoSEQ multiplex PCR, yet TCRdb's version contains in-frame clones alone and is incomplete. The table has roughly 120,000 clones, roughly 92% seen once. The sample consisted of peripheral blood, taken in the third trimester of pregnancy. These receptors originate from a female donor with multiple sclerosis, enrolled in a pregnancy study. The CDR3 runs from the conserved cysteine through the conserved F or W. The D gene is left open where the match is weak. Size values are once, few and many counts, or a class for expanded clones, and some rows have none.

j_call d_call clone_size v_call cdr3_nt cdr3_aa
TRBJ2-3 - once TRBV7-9 TGTGCCAGCAGCCGCGGGGTCATAATCGCAGATACGCAGTATTTT CASSRGVIIADTQYF
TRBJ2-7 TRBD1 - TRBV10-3 TGTGCCATCAGTCCACAGACAGGGTCCTCCTACGAGCAGTACTTC CAISPQTGSSYEQYF
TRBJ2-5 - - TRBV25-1 TGTGCCAGCAGTGAATACCCCAGGGGCCAGACCCAGTACTTC CASSEYPRGQTQYF
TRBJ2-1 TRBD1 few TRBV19 TGTGCCAGTAGTATGGGACGGGGGGACAGGGGAAACAATGAGCAGTTCTTC CASSMGRGDRGNNEQFF
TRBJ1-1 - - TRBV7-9 TGTGCCAGCAGCTTAGCTGCGGGGGCTCATGAAGCTTTCTTT CASSLAAGAHEAFF
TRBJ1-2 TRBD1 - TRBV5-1 TGCGCCAGCAGCACTTCCATCTCCGGGACAGGGGGCTTTGGCTACACCTTC CASSTSISGTGGFGYTF
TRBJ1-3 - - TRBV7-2 TGTGCCAGCGGAAAACGGGGACAAACAAACACCATATATTTT CASGKRGQTNTIYF
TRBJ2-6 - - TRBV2 TGTGCCAGTTCGGGGAGCTCTGGGGCCAACGTCCTGACTTTC CASSGSSGANVLTF
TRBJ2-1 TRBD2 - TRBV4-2 TGTGCCAGCAGCCAAGTAGGGACTAGCGGGATATGGGAGCAGTTCTTC CASSQVGTSGIWEQFF
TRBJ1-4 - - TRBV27 TGTGCCAGCAGTCGGGGTGCTAATGAAAAACTGTTTTTT CASSRGANEKLFF
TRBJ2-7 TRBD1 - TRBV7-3 TGTGCCAGCAGCCAAGGCACAGGGGCCGAGCAGTACTTC CASSQGTGAEQYF
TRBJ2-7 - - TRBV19 TGTGCCAGTAGTCTTCGGACAGTATCCTACGAGCAGTACTTC CASSLRTVSYEQYF
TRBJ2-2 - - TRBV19 TGTGCCAGTAGTATAGTAGCAGGGGCCGGGGAGCTGTTTTTT CASSIVAGAGELFF
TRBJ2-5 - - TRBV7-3 TGTGCCAGCAGCTTAGCAGGGTCCCAAGAGACCCAGTACTTC CASSLAGSQETQYF
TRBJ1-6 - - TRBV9 TGTGCCAGCAGCGATCGACAGAGCTCCTATAATTCACCCCTCCACTTT CASSDRQSSYNSPLHF